The 21 T cell receptor beta chains reported below all come from one sample, sequenced in a study of blood T cell repertoires in COVID-19. Only in-frame clones appear in the TCRdb table, and some are missing; sequencing was by immunoSEQ multiplex PCR. The sample has 150,000 to 200,000 clones, more than 85% seen once. Sequencing used peripheral blood. These TCRs come from a woman of 80 years or more in a cohort sampled during active or convalescent COVID-19.

V usage is TRBV11-3 and J usage is TRBJ2-7; no definite D call. V was pared by 3 bases and J by 7 bases, with 19 bases between. Germline V gives CDR1 SGHNT, CDR2 YENEEA. The CDR3 has 15 amino acids. The CDR3 nucleotides are TGTGCCAGCAGCTTTTTAGCAGAACTGCTCGGGGAGCAGTACTTC. Encoded protein: CASSFLAELLGEQYF.

This chain uses TRBV7-8 with TRBJ1-5; 8 bases line up with TRBD1. The CDR3 extends over 15 amino acids. Per the germline V gene, CDR1 is SGHVS and CDR2 is FQNEAQ. With 1 base clipped from V and 2 bases from J, the junction kept 1 base outside the gene matches. The CDR3 DNA is TGTGCCAGCAGCTTAGTGGGACAGGGCAATCAGCCCCAGCATTTT. This sequence encodes CASSLVGQGNQPQHF. The full variable domain, its missing parts supplied by reference TRBV7-8 and TRBJ1-5, is GAGVSQSPRYKVAKRGQDVALRCDPISGHVSLFWYQQALGQGPEFLTYFQNEAQLDKSGLPSDRFFAERPEGSVSTLKIQRTQQEDSAVYLCASSLVGQGNQPQHFGDGTRLSIL.

This sequence joins TRBV7-9 and TRBJ1-2, with D perhaps matching TRBD1 (6 bases). The germline CDR1 and CDR2 sequences are SEHNR and FQNEAQ (reference sequence). The CDR3 length is 14 residues. V shed 2 bases and J shed 5 bases, with 12 bases lying between them. The CDR3 DNA is TGTGCCAGCAGCTTAATGGGGGCGGAATATGGCTACACCTTC. The encoded protein is CASSLMGAEYGYTF.

The chain has TRBV28 and TRBJ1-6, with a possible D match to TRBD1 (6 bases). This CDR3 has 13 residues. Germline V gives CDR1 MDHEN, CDR2 SYDVKM. The ends were cut back, 5 bases at V and 4 bases at J, with 6 bases in the middle. CDR3 nucleotides: TGTGCCAGCAGTGGACAGTATAATTCACCCCTCCACTTT. This sequence encodes CASSGQYNSPLHF. The whole variable domain, filled in from reference TRBV28 and TRBJ1-6, reads DVKVTQSSRYLVKRTGEKVFLECVQDMDHENMFWYRQDPGLGLRLIYFSYDVKMKEKGDIPEGYSVSREKKERFSLILESASTNQTSMYLCASSGQYNSPLHFGNGTRLTVT.

This clone was seen more than once but under ten times. The DNA of the CDR3 is TGCGCCAGCAGCCTACAGGGGGGTATCGAGCAGTACGTC. This sequence encodes CASSLQGGIEQYV. The chain joins TRBV4-1 to TRBJ2-7; 8 bases map to TRBD1. Germline lookup yields CDR1 MGHRA and CDR2 YSYEKL. This CDR3 has 13 amino acids. The V gene end was trimmed by 4 bases and the J gene end by 6 bases; junction bases not matched to a gene: 5.

V usage is TRBV10-2 and J usage is TRBJ1-2; the match to TRBD1 covers 7 bases. Per the germline V gene, CDR1 is WSHSY and CDR2 is SAAADI. The CDR3 has 15 amino acids. J was trimmed by 3 bases and V by 6 bases; bases with no gene match: 10. The CDR3 sequence is CASSVNRGSDYGYTF. Written as DNA, the CDR3 is TGCGCCAGCAGCGTCAACAGGGGTTCGGACTATGGCTACACCTTC.

The chain joins TRBV7-2 to TRBJ2-5; 11 bases fit TRBD1. The junction had 10 bases not matched to a gene; V was cut back by 5 bases and J by 5 bases. Germline CDR1 is SGHTA and CDR2 is FQGNSA. CDR3 size: 16 residues. CDR3 nucleotides: TGTGCCAGCAGCCCTCCGGACAGGGGGCAGGGGGAGACCCAGTACTTC. As protein: CASSPPDRGQGETQYF.

The chain is built from TRBV5-5 and TRBJ2-7; D is unresolved. The germline V and J ends were trimmed by 2 bases and 4 bases, with 16 bases remaining between them. CDR1 SGHKS and CDR2 YYEKEE come from the germline V gene (reference sequence). The CDR3 runs to 15 residues. In DNA, the CDR3 is TGTGCCAGCAGCTTTGGTCTTGAGGCCCTGTACGAGCAGTACTTC. Its protein is CASSFGLEALYEQYF.

This clone was seen only a few times. CDR3 protein: CASSQTGNGELFF. For the CDR3, the DNA is TGTGCCAGCAGCCAGACAGGGAACGGGGAGCTGTTTTTT. V usage is TRBV3-1 (or the pseudogene TRBV3-2) and J usage is TRBJ2-2; TRBD1 matches at 7 bases. This CDR3 is 13 amino acids long. J lost 7 bases, V lost 3 bases, and 2 bases had no gene match. Germline loops: CDR1 LGHDT, CDR2 YNNKEL (reference sequence).

The chain uses TRBV7-8 and TRBJ1-2; TRBD1 might be the D (5 bases). In germline, CDR1 is SGHVS, CDR2 FQNEAQ. The germline V and J ends were trimmed by 1 base and 3 bases, with 6 bases remaining between them. The CDR3 loop spans 13 amino acids. The CDR3 loop reads CASSLGTYYGYTF. In nucleotides, the CDR3 is TGTGCCAGCAGCTTAGGGACATACTATGGCTACACCTTC.

The genes are TRBV25-1 and TRBJ1-4; 7 bases are shared with TRBD1. This CDR3 spans 11 amino acids. Germline V lookup: CDR1 MGHDK, CDR2 SYGVNS. V gave up 8 bases and J gave up 7 bases; unmatched junction bases: 1. The chain's CDR3 is CASRDSEKLFF. The CDR3 coding sequence is TGTGCCAGCCGGGACAGTGAAAAACTGTTTTTT.

This sequence joins TRBV6-5 and TRBJ1-2; 7 nucleotides align to TRBD1. Germline V lookup: CDR1 MNHEY, CDR2 SVGAGI. V lost 6 bases, J lost 4 bases, and 5 bases stayed unmatched. The CDR3 runs 13 residues. The CDR3 sequence is CASSRDRAYGYTF. The CDR3 coding sequence is TGTGCCAGCAGCCGGGACAGAGCCTATGGCTACACCTTC.

This CDR3 reads CASSLLGTGPTNSYNSPLHF. CDR3 DNA: TGCGCCAGCAGCTTGTTGGGGACAGGGCCTACCAACTCCTATAATTCACCCCTCCACTTT. This rearrangement joins TRBV5-1 to TRBJ1-6; 9 bases match TRBD1. Trimming at V came to 1 base and at J to 0 bases, leaving 11 bases not matched to a gene. This CDR3 contains 20 residues. Germline V lookup: CDR1 SGHRS, CDR2 YFSETQ. Variable domain in full (rest from reference TRBV5-1 and TRBJ1-6): KAGVTQTPRYLIKTRGQQVTLSCSPISGHRSVSWYQQTPGQGLQFLFEYFSETQRNKGNFPGRFSGRQFSNSRSEMNVSTLELGDSALYLCASSLLGTGPTNSYNSPLHFGNGTRLTVT.

This clone was counted between two and nine times. The chain joins TRBV7-2 to TRBJ1-5; D might be TRBD1 (6 bases). Per the germline V gene, CDR1 is SGHTA and CDR2 is FQGNSA. V was shortened by 6 bases and J by 3 bases, with 18 bases between the two germline ends. There are 16 residues in the CDR3. Here the CDR3 DNA reads TGTGCCAGCAGTCTCTCAGGACAGCACCCCAATCAGCCCCAGCATTTT. Translated: CASSLSGQHPNQPQHF.

The chain employs TRBV29-1 and TRBJ1-1; 7 bases line up with TRBD1. CDR3 length: 13 amino acids. V was clipped by 7 bases and J by 0 bases; unmatched bases: 5. Germline CDR1 SQVTM, CDR2 ANQGSEA. CDR3 bases: TGCAGCGCCCAGACAGGGATGAACACTGAAGCTTTCTTT. It encodes CSAQTGMNTEAFF.

The chain has TRBV18 and TRBJ1-4; 8 nucleotides align to TRBD1. CDR1 and CDR2 (germline): KGHSH, LQKENI. V shed 0 bases, J shed 3 bases, and the junction held 9 bases outside the gene matches. The CDR3 is 18 residues long. CDR3 nucleotides: TGTGCCAGCTCACCACCGAATGGACAGGGAGCAGCTAATGAAAAACTGTTTTTT. This sequence encodes CASSPPNGQGAANEKLFF.

V gene TRBV5-1 combines with J gene TRBJ1-5; 7 nucleotides agree with TRBD1. The CDR3 has 14 residues. CDR1 SGHRS and CDR2 YFSETQ come from the germline V gene. J was trimmed by 4 bases and V by 4 bases; bases with no gene match: 5. The CDR3 DNA is TGCGCCAGCAGCCCCAGGGGGATGAATCAGCCCCAGCATTTT. Translating gives CASSPRGMNQPQHF.

The chain combines TRBV27 with TRBJ1-6; TRBD1 might be the D (6 bases). The CDR3 extends over 14 amino acids. CDR1 MNHEY and CDR2 SMNVEV come from the germline V gene (reference sequence). The V end lost 5 bases, the J end lost 7 bases, and 12 bases lay between the germline ends. CDR3 residues: CASSRDTRNSPLHF. The CDR3 region has the DNA TGTGCCAGCAGTCGGGACACCCGAAATTCACCCCTCCACTTT.

The V gene is TRBV9, the J gene TRBJ2-1; 14 bases are shared with TRBD2. The J segment lost 9 bases and the V segment lost 0 bases, leaving 2 bases of the junction unmatched. This CDR3 region has 15 residues. Germline CDR1 and CDR2: SGDLS and YYNGEE. The CDR3 sequence is CASSVGTSGRLEQFF. CDR3 sequence (DNA): TGTGCCAGCAGCGTAGGGACTAGCGGGAGGCTTGAGCAGTTCTTC.

The chain couples TRBV11-3 to TRBJ1-1, with D perhaps TRBD1 (6 bases). The CDR3 is 14 amino acids. Germline V lookup: CDR1 SGHNT, CDR2 YENEEA. Trimming cost V 5 bases and J 1 base, with 11 bases left between them. The CDR3 here is CASSPDRWNTEAFF. The CDR3 coding sequence is TGTGCCAGCAGCCCCGACAGGTGGAACACTGAAGCTTTCTTT.

A remark on this clone: Other DNA sequences in this specimen translate into the identical CDR3. The V and J genes are TRBV25-1 and TRBJ1-5; possibly TRBD1 for D (5 bases). Germline CDR1 and CDR2: MGHDK and SYGVNS. Trimming removed 6 bases from V and 3 bases from J, with 12 bases in between. The CDR3 loop spans 14 amino acids. CDR3 DNA: TGTGCCAGCAGGGAAACAGGATTCAATCAGCCCCAGCATTTT. Protein product: CASRETGFNQPQHF.